Listed below are T cell receptor beta chains from one sample, sequenced in a study of blood T cell repertoires in COVID-19. The method was immunoSEQ multiplex PCR; TCRdb's version includes in-frame clones alone and lacks a portion of them. The sample shows 150,000 to 200,000 clones, roughly 79% of them seen only once. The sequencing input was peripheral blood. These TCRs come from a man in his fifties or sixties with active or convalescent COVID-19. CDR3s include the opening cysteine and the closing phenylalanine or tryptophan. The order of the fields is D gene, J gene, V gene, clone size, CDR3 DNA, CDR3 protein. D genes are given only for firm matches. Some rows have no size entry. The others give once, few or many, or a class for an expanded clone.

>TRBD1|TRBJ1-6|TRBV28|NA
TGTGCCAGCATTGGGTACAGGGGGCTGAATTCACCCCTCCACTTT
CASIGYRGLNSPLHF
>NA|TRBJ2-2|TRBV18|NA
TGTGCCAGCTCACGTGACAGGCCTAACACCGGGGAGCTGTTTTTT
CASSRDRPNTGELFF
>NA|TRBJ2-7|TRBV28|NA
TGTGCCAGCACATCAGCAGGACAGTCCTACGAGCAGTACTTC
CASTSAGQSYEQYF
>TRBD2|TRBJ2-2|TRBV7-6|NA
TGTGCCAGCAGCTTCCCCCTAGCGGAGAGCAACACCGGGGAGCTGTTTTTT
CASSFPLAESNTGELFF
>NA|TRBJ1-5|TRBV19|NA
TGTGCCAGTAGTTCCGCGGGGGCGAGGAATCAGCCCCAGCATTTT
CASSSAGARNQPQHF
>NA|TRBJ1-6|TRBV28|NA
TGTGCCAGCAGTTCACACCTTTCAGGGAATTCACCCCTCCACTTT
CASSSHLSGNSPLHF
>TRBD2|TRBJ2-1|TRBV7-9|NA
TGTGCCAGCAGCGGACTAGCGGATGAGCAGTTCTTC
CASSGLADEQFF
>NA|TRBJ2-5|TRBV5-1|NA
TGCGCCAGCAGCTTGGCCGGGACTGAGACCCAGTACTTC
CASSLAGTETQYF
>TRBD2|TRBJ2-2|TRBV6-2/TRBV6-3|NA
TGTGCCAGCAGTGACACCTTGTTGCGGGAGTCGTCCGGGGAGCTGTTTTTT
CASSDTLLRESSGELFF
>NA|TRBJ2-7|TRBV29-1|NA
TGCAGCGTTGAAAGGGGTATAGGCTCCTACGAGCAGTACTTC
CSVERGIGSYEQYF
>TRBD2|TRBJ2-2|TRBV5-4|NA
TGTGCCAGCGTAGCGGGAGGAGGCACCGGGGAGCTGTTTTTT
CASVAGGGTGELFF
>NA|TRBJ1-3|TRBV6-5|NA
TGTGCCAGCAGTTATTCTCGAGCCACAAACACCATATATTTT
CASSYSRATNTIYF
>NA|TRBJ2-1|TRBV3-1/TRBV3-2|NA
TGTGCCAGCAGCCAAGGGTTCGGGAGACGGGGCGGGTTCTTC
CASSQGFGRRGGFF
>TRBD1|TRBJ2-3|TRBV6-6|NA
TGTGCCAGTGACCTAGGGACAGGGCCAACAGATACGCAGTATTTT
CASDLGTGPTDTQYF
>NA|TRBJ2-3|TRBV18|NA
TGTGCCAGCTCACAAGCCGGGAGCACAGATACGCAGTATTTT
CASSQAGSTDTQYF
>TRBD2|TRBJ2-3|TRBV9|NA
TGTGCCAGCAGCGTAGGACTAGCGAGCACAGATACGCAGTATTTT
CASSVGLASTDTQYF
>TRBD1|TRBJ1-5|TRBV29-1|NA
TGCAGCGCCCTGAATCCAGGGGGTCAGCCCCAGCATTTT
CSALNPGGQPQHF
>NA|TRBJ2-7|TRBV20-1|NA
TGCAGTGCTAGTTCGGGTGTCCTTAGGGGCTACGAGCAGTACTTC
CSASSGVLRGYEQYF
>NA|TRBJ1-5|TRBV7-9|NA
TGTGCCAGCAGCCCCATCGGACAGATAAATCAGCCCCAGCATTTT
CASSPIGQINQPQHF
>NA|TRBJ1-4|TRBV19|few
TGTGCCAGTAGTATAGTCGGGATTAATGAAAAACTGTTTTTT
CASSIVGINEKLFF
>TRBD2|TRBJ2-1|TRBV28|NA
TGTGCCAGCAGTTTAGGGCTAGCGGGAGGGGGGGAGCAGTTCTTC
CASSLGLAGGGEQFF
>NA|TRBJ1-6|TRBV21-1|once
TGTGCCAGCCGCCTTGGGAGGGTATTTCAATCACCCCTCCACTTT
CASRLGRVFQSPLHF
>TRBD1|TRBJ1-2|TRBV24-1|NA
TGTGCCACCAGCGAGGCACCGGGACAGAGGGTTACTAACTATGGCTACACCTTC
CATSEAPGQRVTNYGYTF
>TRBD2|TRBJ2-5|TRBV5-4|NA
TGTGCCAGCACCCAGACTGGGAGGGCCGTAGAGACCCAGTACTTC
CASTQTGRAVETQYF
>NA|TRBJ1-6|TRBV4-3|NA
TGCGCCAGCAGCCAGCAGGTGTCCTATAATTCACCCCTCCACTTT
CASSQQVSYNSPLHF
>NA|TRBJ2-2|TRBV11-3|NA
TGTGCCAGCAGCCCGACTCCGGCCGGGGAGCTGTTTTTT
CASSPTPAGELFF
>NA|TRBJ1-2|TRBV15|NA
TGTGCCACCAGCAGAGATCTTGACTATGGCTACACCTTC
CATSRDLDYGYTF
>TRBD2|TRBJ2-2|TRBV6-2/TRBV6-3|NA
TGTGCCAGCAGTTACCCATCTTTGAGTAGCGGGATAAACACCGGGGAGCTGTTTTTT
CASSYPSLSSGINTGELFF
>TRBD2|TRBJ2-7|TRBV5-4|NA
TGTGCCAGCAAGGAAGGTGGTAGCGGGGGTTACGAGCAGTACTTC
CASKEGGSGGYEQYF
>TRBD2|TRBJ2-3|TRBV27|few
TGTGCCAGCACGTGGGCGGGAGCGACAGATACGCAGTATTTT
CASTWAGATDTQYF
>TRBD1|TRBJ2-5|TRBV5-1|NA
TGCGCCAGCAGCGACGCAGGGGGCGGAAGCGAGACCCAGTACTTC
CASSDAGGGSETQYF
>NA|TRBJ2-5|TRBV7-2|NA
TGTGCCAGCAGCCTGACTAGACAGGAGACCCAGTACTTC
CASSLTRQETQYF
>NA|TRBJ2-2|TRBV11-3|once
TGTGCCAGCAGCTTCGGGAACACCGGGGAGCTGTTTTTT
CASSFGNTGELFF
>TRBD1|TRBJ1-1|TRBV27|once
TGTGCCAGCAGCCCCTACTCGGACAGGGGGCGAGGGACTGAAGCTTTCTTT
CASSPYSDRGRGTEAFF
>NA|TRBJ2-1|TRBV19|NA
TGTGCCAGTAGTATCCGGGACACCTTTTACAATGAGCAGTTCTTC
CASSIRDTFYNEQFF
>NA|TRBJ2-3|TRBV6-1|NA
TGTGCCAGCAGTGAATGGGGGCAGTCTAGCACAGATACGCAGTATTTT
CASSEWGQSSTDTQYF
>TRBD1|TRBJ1-5|TRBV7-3|NA
TGTGCCAGCAGCCCCGACAGGGGTCAGCCCCAGCATTTT
CASSPDRGQPQHF
>TRBD1|TRBJ2-1|TRBV20-1|NA
TGCAGTGCTAGAGGACAGGGTGAGCAGTTCTTC
CSARGQGEQFF
>NA|TRBJ2-1|TRBV5-6|NA
TGTGCCAGCAGCTTGGATCTAAGGCAGTTCTTC
CASSLDLRQFF
>NA|TRBJ2-7|TRBV13|NA
TGTGCCAGCAGCTTACGCTGGGCTACTGTCTACGAGCAGTACTTC
CASSLRWATVYEQYF
>NA|TRBJ2-1|TRBV4-2|NA
TGTGCCAGCAGCCCTCCTCGGTTGGCGGGGTACAATGAGCAGTTCTTC
CASSPPRLAGYNEQFF
>TRBD2|TRBJ2-7|TRBV20-1|NA
TGCAGTGCTAGTCGGCTAGCGGGAGATGCCGAGCAGTACTTC
CSASRLAGDAEQYF
>NA|TRBJ2-3|TRBV4-1|NA
TGCGCCAGCAGCCAAGATCTGTCCCGCACAGATACGCAGTATTTT
CASSQDLSRTDTQYF
>TRBD2|TRBJ2-3|TRBV28|NA
TGTGCCAGCAGTTTAAGGGGTAGGGCTAGCGGGAGGGGGCCAGATACGCAGTATTTT
CASSLRGRASGRGPDTQYF
>NA|TRBJ2-7|TRBV7-6|NA
TGTGCCAGCAGCCTACGTGCTGCCTACGAGCAGTACTTC
CASSLRAAYEQYF
>TRBD1|TRBJ2-6|TRBV19|NA
TGTGCCAGTATTGCGACAGGGGGCCGCTCTGGGGCCAACGTCCTGACTTTC
CASIATGGRSGANVLTF